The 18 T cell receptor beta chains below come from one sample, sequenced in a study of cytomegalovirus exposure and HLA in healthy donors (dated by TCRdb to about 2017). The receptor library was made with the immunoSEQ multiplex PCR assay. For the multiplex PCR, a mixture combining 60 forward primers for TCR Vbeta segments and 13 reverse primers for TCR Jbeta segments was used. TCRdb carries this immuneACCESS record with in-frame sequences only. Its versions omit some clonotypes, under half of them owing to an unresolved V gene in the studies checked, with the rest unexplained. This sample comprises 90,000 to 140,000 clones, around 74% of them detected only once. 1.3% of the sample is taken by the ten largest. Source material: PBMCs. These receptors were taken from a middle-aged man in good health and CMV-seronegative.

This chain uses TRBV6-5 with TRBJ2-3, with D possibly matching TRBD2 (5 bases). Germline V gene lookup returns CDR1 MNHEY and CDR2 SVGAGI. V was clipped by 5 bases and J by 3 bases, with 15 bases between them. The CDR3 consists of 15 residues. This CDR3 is CASSLSGSSTDTQYF. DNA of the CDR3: TGTGCCAGCAGTCTATCGGGGTCAAGTACAGATACGCAGTATTTT.

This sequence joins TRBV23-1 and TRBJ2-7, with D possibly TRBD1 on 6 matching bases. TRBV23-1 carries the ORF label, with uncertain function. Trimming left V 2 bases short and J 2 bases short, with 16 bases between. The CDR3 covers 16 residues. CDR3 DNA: TGCGCCAGCAGTCAACTTGAGCCCGGGACAACCTACGAGCAGTACTTC. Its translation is CASSQLEPGTTYEQYF.

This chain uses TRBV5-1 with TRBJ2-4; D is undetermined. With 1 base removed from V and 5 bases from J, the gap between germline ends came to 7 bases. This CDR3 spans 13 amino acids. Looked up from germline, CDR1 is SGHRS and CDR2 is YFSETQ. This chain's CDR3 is CASSLLAQNIQYF. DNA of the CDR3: TGCGCCAGCAGCTTGTTGGCCCAAAACATTCAGTACTTC.

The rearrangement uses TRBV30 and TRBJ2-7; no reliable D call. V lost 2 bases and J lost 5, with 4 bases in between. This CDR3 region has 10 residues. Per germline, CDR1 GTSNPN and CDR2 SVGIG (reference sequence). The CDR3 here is CAWSSDEQYF. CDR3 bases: TGTGCCTGGAGTTCGGACGAGCAGTACTTC. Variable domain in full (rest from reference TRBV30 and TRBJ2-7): SQTIHQWPATLVQPVGSPLSLECTVEGTSNPNLYWYRQAAGRGLQLLFYSVGIGQISSEVPQNLSASRPQDRQFILSSKKLLLSDSGFYLCAWSSDEQYFGPGTRLTVT.

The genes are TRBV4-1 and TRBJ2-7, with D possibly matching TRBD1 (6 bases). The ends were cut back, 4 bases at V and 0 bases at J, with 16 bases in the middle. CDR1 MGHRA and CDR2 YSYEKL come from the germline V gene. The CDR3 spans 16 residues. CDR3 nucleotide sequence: TGCGCCAGCAGCCCGCGCCCTTACAGGGCCTCCTACGAGCAGTACTTC. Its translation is CASSPRPYRASYEQYF.

The CDR3 is CASSEKDWTGNSPLHF. The CDR3 nucleotides are TGTGCCAGCAGTGAAAAGGATTGGACAGGGAATTCACCCCTCCACTTT. V usage is TRBV25-1 and J usage is TRBJ1-6, with 8 nucleotides matching TRBD1. CDR3 size: 16 residues. The V and J ends lost 2 bases and 7 bases, in that order; junction bases with no gene match: 7. Germline assignment: CDR1 MGHDK and CDR2 SYGVNS.

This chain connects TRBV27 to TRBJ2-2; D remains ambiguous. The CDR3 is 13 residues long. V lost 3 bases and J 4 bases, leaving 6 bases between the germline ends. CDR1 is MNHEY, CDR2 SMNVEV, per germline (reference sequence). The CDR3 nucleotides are TGTGCCAGCAGTTTCCCCAGCACCGGGGAGCTGTTTTTT. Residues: CASSFPSTGELFF.

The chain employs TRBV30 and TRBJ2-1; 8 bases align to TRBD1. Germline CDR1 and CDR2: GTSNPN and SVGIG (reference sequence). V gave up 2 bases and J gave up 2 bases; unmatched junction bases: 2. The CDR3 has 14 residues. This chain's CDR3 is CAWSKDRAYNEQFF. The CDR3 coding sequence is TGTGCCTGGAGTAAGGACAGGGCCTACAATGAGCAGTTCTTC.

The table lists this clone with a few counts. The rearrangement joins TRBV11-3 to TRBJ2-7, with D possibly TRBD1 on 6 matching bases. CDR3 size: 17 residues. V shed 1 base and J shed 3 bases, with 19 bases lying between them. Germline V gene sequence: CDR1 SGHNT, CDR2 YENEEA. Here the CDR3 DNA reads TGTGCCAGCAGCTTAGTGGTCGGGACAAGTATCCGCTACGAGCAGTACTTC. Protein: CASSLVVGTSIRYEQYF.

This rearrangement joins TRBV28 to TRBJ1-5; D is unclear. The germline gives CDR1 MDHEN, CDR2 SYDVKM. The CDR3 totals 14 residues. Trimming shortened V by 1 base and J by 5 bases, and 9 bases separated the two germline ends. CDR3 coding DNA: TGTGCCAGCAGTTTATCCGCGAGGGATCAGCCCCAGCATTTT. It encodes CASSLSARDQPQHF.

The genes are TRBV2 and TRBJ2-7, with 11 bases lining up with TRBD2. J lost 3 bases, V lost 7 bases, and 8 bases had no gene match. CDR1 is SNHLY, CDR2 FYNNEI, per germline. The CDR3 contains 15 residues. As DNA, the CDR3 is TGTGCCAGCACTCTGGTGGGGACTAGCGGCTACGAGCAGTACTTC. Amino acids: CASTLVGTSGYEQYF. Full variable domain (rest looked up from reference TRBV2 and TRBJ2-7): EPEVTQTPSHQVTQMGQEVILRCVPISNHLYFYWYRQILGQKVEFLVSFYNNEISEKSEIFDDQFSVERPDGSNFTLKIRSTKLEDSAMYFCASTLVGTSGYEQYFGPGTRLTVT.

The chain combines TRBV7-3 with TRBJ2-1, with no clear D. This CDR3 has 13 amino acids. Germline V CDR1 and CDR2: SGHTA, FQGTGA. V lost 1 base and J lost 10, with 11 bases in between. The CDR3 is CASSLNGGSEQFF. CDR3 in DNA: TGTGCCAGCAGCTTAAACGGCGGTTCGGAGCAGTTCTTC.

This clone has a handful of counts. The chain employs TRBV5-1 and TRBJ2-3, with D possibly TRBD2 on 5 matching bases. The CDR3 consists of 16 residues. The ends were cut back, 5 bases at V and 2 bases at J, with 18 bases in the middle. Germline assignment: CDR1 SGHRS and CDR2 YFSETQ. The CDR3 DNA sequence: TGCGCCAGCAGACTCGAGGGAAACACACACACAGATACGCAGTATTTT. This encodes CASRLEGNTHTDTQYF.

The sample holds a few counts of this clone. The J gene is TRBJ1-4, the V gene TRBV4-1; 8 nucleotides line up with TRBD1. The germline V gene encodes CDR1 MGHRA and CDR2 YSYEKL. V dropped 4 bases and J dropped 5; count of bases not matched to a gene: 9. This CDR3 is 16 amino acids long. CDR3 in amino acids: CASSRTTGVQNEKLFF. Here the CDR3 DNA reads TGCGCCAGCAGCCGAACGACAGGGGTGCAGAATGAAAAACTGTTTTTT.

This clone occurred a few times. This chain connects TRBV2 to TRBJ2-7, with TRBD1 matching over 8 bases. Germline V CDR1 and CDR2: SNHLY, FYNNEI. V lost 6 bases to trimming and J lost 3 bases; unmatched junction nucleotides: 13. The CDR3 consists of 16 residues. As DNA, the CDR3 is TGTGCCAGCAGCCCTAGATCCGGGACAGGAATCTACGAGCAGTACTTC. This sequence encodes CASSPRSGTGIYEQYF.

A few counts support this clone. The chain's CDR3 is CASSKGDREKTQYF. CDR3 coding DNA: TGTGCCAGCAGCAAAGGGGACAGGGAAAAGACCCAGTACTTC. The chain joins TRBV21-1 to TRBJ2-5; TRBD1 is the table's D call, not checked against the DNA. TRBV21-1 is given as a pseudogene. The CDR3 totals 14 residues.

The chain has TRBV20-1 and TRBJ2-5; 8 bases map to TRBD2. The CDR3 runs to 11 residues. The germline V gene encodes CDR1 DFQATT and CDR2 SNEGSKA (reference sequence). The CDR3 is CSGRVMETQYF. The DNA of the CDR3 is TGCAGCGGGAGGGTGATGGAGACCCAGTACTTC.

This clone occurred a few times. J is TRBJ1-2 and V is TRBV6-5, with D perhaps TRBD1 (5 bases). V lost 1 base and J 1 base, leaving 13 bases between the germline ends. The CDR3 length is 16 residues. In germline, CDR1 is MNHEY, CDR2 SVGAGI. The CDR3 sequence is CASSYFKDSLNYGYTF. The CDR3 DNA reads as TGTGCCAGCAGTTACTTTAAAGACAGCCTTAACTATGGCTACACCTTC.